This TCR beta chain was captured by sequencing in a study of blood T cells in healthy people across ages (dated by TCRdb to 2015 to 2017). Turning to the overall study: In model experiments, template switching captured roughly one uniquely barcoded TCR beta cDNA molecule for every two T cells. To track age-related changes in TCR beta repertoire diversity, the study relied on deep sequencing normalized with unique cDNA molecular identifiers. The donors were divided into four age groups: young (average about 15 years), middle-aged (approximately 41), aged (about 62) and long-lived (roughly 82). Using the same blood draw, the study looked at two additional independent replicas of 1 million unique cDNA reads for two donors, one aged 18 to 29 and the other aged 80 or older. Here is what the overall study found, with its caveats: Observed TCR beta diversity per million T cells fell roughly linearly with age, and a significant reduction was already apparent by age around 39. The CMV infection status of donors was not known, potentially confounding age-related changes in expanded clonotypes. Since profiling was done on bulk unsorted PBMCs, naive and antigen-experienced compartments could not be conclusively compared. Compared with the aged group, the long-lived group had more naive CD4+ T cells, fewer expanded clones and increased TCR diversity, a pattern suggesting age selection. The percentage of naive T cells measured by flow cytometry correlated strongly with observed TCR beta diversity. Estimates of total diversity based on one million sequenced T cells were regarded as lower bounds and as underestimates.

The library came from 5' RACE. TCRdb records Illumina HiSeq 2500 as the sequencer. A second about 6 to 11 cycle PCR used a sample-barcoded 5' primer and a J-beta primer mix. Each TCR beta cDNA molecule received a unique molecular identifier from a template-switch 5' adaptor carrying 12 random nucleotides. At least 2.5 million CDR3-containing paired-end reads were obtained from each sample. First-strand cDNA was synthesized from all RNA with the Mint cDNA synthesis kit, primed by a TRBC-specific oligonucleotide. After uracil-DNA glycosylase treatment, a first 18-cycle PCR used universal primers M1SS and BC2_uni_R on all cDNA. The authors' analysis ran thus. For normalization, 1 million high-quality reads, each with a distinct molecular identifier, were randomly selected from each sample. Reads with shared molecular identifiers were discarded instead of being binned into consensus sequences. MiTCR, run with a Q25 quality threshold and the strictest error-elimination algorithm, handled CDR3 identification, clonotype clustering and error correction. A nonparametric unseen species model with Euler transformation was used to estimate lower-bound total TCR beta diversity. TCRdb ran its own pipeline on the public reads, namely fastp trimming at Q25 and MiXCR clone calling, and kept in-frame beta chains. Every entry covers one CDR3 protein and lists the most common genes and DNA from its rows. These V and J calls rely on TCRdb rather than the paper's analysis. For this sample there are 750,000 or so distinct CDR3 sequences; 20% to 25% appear just once. The ten biggest clones cover 9.4% of the sample.

Systemically healthy Caucasian individuals from Russia, 35 to 40 in total and aged roughly 6 to 100 years, were included as donors. Roughly 9.5 milliliters of peripheral blood were drawn from each donor into EDTA-treated Vacutainer tubes. Ficoll-Paque density-gradient centrifugation was used to isolate PBMCs, with at least 6 million obtained per sample. Trizol reagent was used to extract total RNA from PBMCs, with at least 6 micrograms per sample. For every donor, flow cytometry on a PBMC aliquot measured the percentage of naive CD45RAhigh/CD27high T cells. A word on this clonotype: The clone's antigen remains unknown. Base-call qualities are not available, and no considerably larger clone is one nucleotide away.

Separately, the same data were catalogued under a study of T cells of mothers and their children. As the second study states: Donors were nine systemically healthy Caucasian individuals: three mothers and their six children. cDNA synthesis used all of the extracted RNA, with roughly 1.5 ug of RNA in each 15 ul reaction. In the second PCR, the M1S primer introduced both the sample barcodes and 2-4 random nucleotides. Each mother yielded over 9.5 million TCR beta CDR3 reads and each child roughly 2.9 million reads. TCR recombination output is similarly shaped by thymic selection in related and unrelated pairs, with a minor effect exerted by inherited differences. Normalized repertoire overlap was always found to be slightly, but never significantly, higher in related mother-child pairs than in unrelated mother-child pairs. Persistent microchimeric T cell clones were not detected, at a sensitivity of about 100 clones per million clonotypes. In the study, deep NGS was used to compare the TCR beta repertoires of mothers and children, and features distinguishing related mother-child pairs from unrelated individuals were sought. On average, the children were approximately 11 +/- 4 years old, while the mothers were about 38 +/- 4 years old. Libraries were sequenced on Illumina HiSeq 2000 with 100+100 nt paired-end reads after adapter ligation with NEBNext reagents. Mother and child libraries were prepared a month apart and sequenced in separate runs to prevent cross-contamination. For each donor, somewhere between roughly 450,000 and 2,000,000 distinct TCR beta clonotypes were identified. Naive TCR beta clonotypes were estimated from low-frequency clonotypes matched to each donor's FACS-determined naive share, without sorting.

Sequenced sample: blood. The receptor was isolated from a boy between 10 and 17 years old in good health.

The sequence in DNA is TGTGCCAGCAGTTCACAGGACTCTGGAAACACCATATATTTT. This is translated as CASSSQDSGNTIYF. The receptor chain draws on TRBV12-3 or TRBV12-4 and TRBJ1-3; tentative D gene TRBD1, with 5 bases matching. Trimming takes 4 bases from V and 0 bases from J, and the germline ends sit 7 bases apart. Counted from cysteine to phenylalanine, this CDR3 has 14 amino acids. CDR3 DNA only is kept here, 42 bases in frame from base 1.